This TCR beta chain was recovered during a study of patients and donors after allogeneic stem cell transplantation. This CDR3 contains 13 residues. With 6 bases removed from V and 6 bases from J, the gap between germline ends came to 15 bases. Germline V gene data show CDR1 as MDHEN and CDR2 as SYDVKM. Each CDR3 protein is one row after TCRdb ran MiXCR on the RT-PCR reads. The sample records 400,000 to 450,000 distinct CDR3 sequences, roughly 16% being singletons. Sequenced sample: blood, either unsorted or a sorted T cell fraction (not recorded which). V and J are TRBV28 and TRBJ2-7; the D gene is possibly TRBD1 (6 bases). This clonotype originated in a human donor who was either an allogeneic HSCT recipient or a stem cell or donor lymphocyte infusion donor (not recorded which). It is not recorded whose cells these are; they may come from a transplant donor. The chain's CDR3 is CASSLRGRSEQYF. CDR3 nucleotide sequence: TGTGCCAGCAGCCTCAGGGGAAGGTCCGAGCAGTACTTC.